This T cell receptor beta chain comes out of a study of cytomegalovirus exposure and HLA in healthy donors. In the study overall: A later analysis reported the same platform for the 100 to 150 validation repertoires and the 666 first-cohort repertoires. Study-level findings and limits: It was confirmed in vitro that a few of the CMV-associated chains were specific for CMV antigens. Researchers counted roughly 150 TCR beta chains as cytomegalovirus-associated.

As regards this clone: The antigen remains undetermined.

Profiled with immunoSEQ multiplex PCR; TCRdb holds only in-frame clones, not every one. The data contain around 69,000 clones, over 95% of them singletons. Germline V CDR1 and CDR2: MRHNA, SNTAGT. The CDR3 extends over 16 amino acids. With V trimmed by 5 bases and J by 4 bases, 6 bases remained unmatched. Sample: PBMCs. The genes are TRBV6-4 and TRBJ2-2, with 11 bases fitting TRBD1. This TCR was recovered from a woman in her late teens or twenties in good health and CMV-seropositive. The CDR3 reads CASSSSGTGGTGELFF. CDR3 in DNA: TGTGCCAGCAGTTCGTCCGGGACAGGGGGCACCGGGGAGCTGTTTTTT.